This TCR beta chain stems from a study of control samples from healthy donors and cancer patients. Sequenced by immunoSEQ multiplex PCR; TCRdb stores in-frame clones only, minus some. Among some 150,000 clones listed, roughly 94% were seen once. Germline CDR1 and CDR2: SGHTA and FQGNSA. The CDR3 consists of 15 residues. Trimming left V 2 bases short and J 0 bases short, with 8 bases between. The source is a man between 60 and 75 years old with colorectal cancer. The specimen sequenced was PBMCs. The chain combines TRBV7-2 with TRBJ1-3, with D possibly being TRBD1 (5 bases). Written as DNA, the CDR3 is TGTGCCAGCAGCTTATGGGGGAACTCTGGAAACACCATATATTTT. Translated, it gives CASSLWGNSGNTIYF.